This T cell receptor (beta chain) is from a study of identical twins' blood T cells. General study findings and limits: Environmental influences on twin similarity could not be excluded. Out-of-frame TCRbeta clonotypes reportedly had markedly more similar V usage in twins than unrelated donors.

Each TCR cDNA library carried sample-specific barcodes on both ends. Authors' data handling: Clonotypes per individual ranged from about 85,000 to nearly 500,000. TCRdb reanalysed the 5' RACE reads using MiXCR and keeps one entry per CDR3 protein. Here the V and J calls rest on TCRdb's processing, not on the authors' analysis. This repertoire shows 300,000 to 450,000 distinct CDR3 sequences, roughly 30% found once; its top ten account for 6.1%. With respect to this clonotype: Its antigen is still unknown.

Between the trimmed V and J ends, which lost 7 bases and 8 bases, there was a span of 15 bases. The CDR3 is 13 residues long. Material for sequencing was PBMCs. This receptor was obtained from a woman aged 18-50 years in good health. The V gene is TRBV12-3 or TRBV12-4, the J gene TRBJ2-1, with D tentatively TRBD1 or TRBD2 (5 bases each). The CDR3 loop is CASTRSGRHEQFF. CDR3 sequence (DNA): TGTGCCAGCACCCGGTCGGGGCGACATGAGCAGTTCTTC.